This T cell receptor beta chain originates from a study of control samples from healthy donors and cancer patients. Clones were sequenced by immunoSEQ multiplex PCR, and TCRdb holds only the in-frame ones, with some missing. The sample records about 110,000 clones, roughly 90% being singletons. The origin of this receptor is a woman in her forties or fifties in good health. Material: blood.

CDR3 in amino acids: CASSPSAGGADTQYF. In nucleotides, the CDR3 is TGTGCCAGCTCACCATCGGCGGGAGGTGCAGATACGCAGTATTTT. This chain uses TRBV18 with TRBJ2-3; 8 bases match TRBD2. The CDR3 has 15 amino acids. J was trimmed by 4 bases and V by 2 bases; bases with no gene match: 5. CDR1 and CDR2 from the germline V gene are KGHSH and LQKENI.